These 19 T cell receptor beta chains came from one sample sequenced in a study of cytomegalovirus exposure and HLA in healthy donors. 13 Jbeta primers and 60 Vbeta primers were used for the PCR. The protocol was immunoSEQ multiplex PCR, while the TCRdb copy is restricted to in-frame clones and leaves out a portion. The sample contains roughly 100,000 clones, roughly four fifths of which appear only once. Sequences were obtained from PBMCs. These receptor sequences come from a male donor in good health and CMV-seropositive.

V and J are TRBV5-4 and TRBJ2-7, with 7 positions matching TRBD2. The CDR3 totals 14 residues. J lost 4 bases, V lost 10 bases, and 14 bases had no gene match. The germline CDR1 and CDR2 sequences are SGHNT and YYREEE (reference sequence). In nucleotides, the CDR3 is TGTGCCCTATCTTCCGCTAGCGGAAAGTACGAGCAGTACTTC. Translating gives CALSSASGKYEQYF.

The gene calls are TRBV5-1 and TRBJ1-4; 7 bases align to TRBD1. CDR1 is SGHRS, CDR2 YFSETQ, per germline. The length of the CDR3 is 14 residues. Germline trimming cut 3 bases from V and 1 base from J; bases unmatched to any gene: 0. As DNA, the CDR3 is TGCGCCAGCAGCTGGACAGGAACTAATGAAAAACTGTTTTTT. Protein product: CASSWTGTNEKLFF. Variable domain in full (rest from reference TRBV5-1 and TRBJ1-4): KAGVTQTPRYLIKTRGQQVTLSCSPISGHRSVSWYQQTPGQGLQFLFEYFSETQRNKGNFPGRFSGRQFSNSRSEMNVSTLELGDSALYLCASSWTGTNEKLFFGSGTQLSVL.

The V call is TRBV5-1, the J call TRBJ2-1; possibly TRBD1 for D (5 bases). The CDR3 length is 16 residues. V lost 5 bases to trimming and J lost 8 bases, with 23 bases between them. Germline V gene sequence: CDR1 SGHRS, CDR2 YFSETQ. The CDR3 loop reads CASRDGQRGEGDEQFF. The CDR3, as DNA: TGCGCCAGCAGGGACGGTCAGCGAGGTGAAGGGGATGAGCAGTTCTTC. Variable domain in full (rest from reference TRBV5-1 and TRBJ2-1): KAGVTQTPRYLIKTRGQQVTLSCSPISGHRSVSWYQQTPGQGLQFLFEYFSETQRNKGNFPGRFSGRQFSNSRSEMNVSTLELGDSALYLCASRDGQRGEGDEQFFGPGTRLTVL.

The genes are TRBV19 and TRBJ1-2; 9 nucleotides agree with TRBD1. V shed 5 bases, J shed 6 bases, and the junction held 10 bases outside the gene matches. The germline CDR1 and CDR2 sequences are LNHDA and SQIVND (reference sequence). CDR3 length: 15 residues. The CDR3 DNA sequence: TGTGCCAGTAGTGTCTCACCCGGGACAGGGAATGGCTACACCTTC. Protein sequence: CASSVSPGTGNGYTF.

The chain employs TRBV19 and TRBJ2-7; weak D call: TRBD2 (5 bases). The V and J ends lost 5 bases and 5 bases respectively, with 13 bases between them. Looked up from germline, CDR1 is LNHDA and CDR2 is SQIVND (reference sequence). The CDR3 runs 13 residues. This CDR3 reads CASSDRTGDEQYF. CDR3 DNA sequence: TGTGCCAGTAGTGATCGGACCGGGGACGAGCAGTACTTC.

The rearrangement joins TRBV11-2 to TRBJ2-2; no definite D call. The CDR3 sequence is 13 residues long. CDR1 is SGHAT, CDR2 FQNNGV, per germline. Trimming took 5 bases from V and 4 from J, leaving 8 bases between them. The CDR3 bases are TGTGCCAGCAGCGCAACTCCCACCGGGGAGCTGTTTTTT. This gives the protein CASSATPTGELFF.

The V and J genes are TRBV10-3 and TRBJ2-3; 7 bases fit TRBD1. The CDR3 has 17 residues. V lost 2 bases to trimming and J lost 1 base; unmatched junction nucleotides: 9. CDR1 is ENHRY and CDR2 is SYGVKD in the germline V gene. The CDR3 sequence: CAISEPTRQGRTDTQYF. Written as DNA, the CDR3 is TGTGCCATCAGTGAGCCAACTCGACAGGGACGCACAGATACGCAGTATTTT.

V gene TRBV11-3 combines with J gene TRBJ2-4; 7 bases match TRBD1. V lost 0 bases, J lost 0 bases, and 14 bases stayed unmatched. The CDR3 extends over 20 amino acids. Looked up from germline, CDR1 is SGHNT and CDR2 is YENEEA. CDR3 amino acids: CASSLEGWPRDRLAKNIQYF. CDR3 DNA sequence: TGTGCCAGCAGCTTAGAGGGCTGGCCCCGGGACAGATTAGCCAAAAACATTCAGTACTTC. Together with reference TRBV11-3 and TRBJ2-4, the CDR3 gives the full variable domain: EAGVVQSPRYKIIEKKQPVAFWCNPISGHNTLYWYLQNLGQGPELLIRYENEEAVDDSQLPKDRFSAERLKGVDSTLKIQPAELGDSAVYLCASSLEGWPRDRLAKNIQYFGAGTRLSVL.

The rearrangement joins TRBV9 to TRBJ2-3; 9 bases line up with TRBD2. The germline V gene encodes CDR1 SGDLS and CDR2 YYNGEE. This CDR3 spans 16 amino acids. V was pared by 5 bases and J by 2 bases, with 9 bases of the junction left unmatched. In nucleotides, the CDR3 is TGTGCCAGCAGTCTAGCTCCTAGCGGGGACACAGATACGCAGTATTTT. Translating it yields CASSLAPSGDTDTQYF. Drawing the rest from reference TRBV9 and TRBJ2-3, the complete variable domain is DSGVTQTPKHLITATGQRVTLRCSPRSGDLSVYWYQQSLDQGLQFLIQYYNGEERAKGNILERFSAQQFPDLHSELNLSSLELGDSALYFCASSLAPSGDTDTQYFGPGTRLTVL.

In this sample, this clone turned up once. Other nucleotide sequences in the sample specify the same CDR3. V usage is TRBV27 and J usage is TRBJ2-5; possible D gene TRBD1, 5 bases. The CDR3 runs to 13 residues. V lost 6 bases and J lost 5, with 13 bases in between. The germline V gene has CDR1 MNHEY and CDR2 SMNVEV (reference sequence). The CDR3 reads CASSPRVRETQYF. CDR3 in DNA: TGTGCCAGCAGCCCCAGGGTTCGGGAGACCCAGTACTTC.

This sequence joins TRBV25-1 and TRBJ2-7, with 7 positions matching TRBD1. The CDR3 is made up of 14 amino acids. V lost 4 bases to trimming and J lost 3 bases; unmatched junction nucleotides: 6. Germline values: CDR1 MGHDK, CDR2 SYGVNS. The CDR3 nucleotides are TGTGCCAGCAGTGGCAATAGGGGGCTCTACGAGCAGTACTTC. Translated, it gives CASSGNRGLYEQYF.

The chain has TRBV4-3 and TRBJ2-1, with 12 bases identical to TRBD2. This CDR3 is built from 19 residues. The germline V gene has CDR1 LGHNA and CDR2 YSLEER. Unmatched junction bases numbered 9, after V lost 3 bases and J lost 0 bases. The CDR3, as DNA: TGCGCCAGCAGCCATTTACTAGCGGGAGGTCCCCTCTCCTACAATGAGCAGTTCTTC. Protein sequence: CASSHLLAGGPLSYNEQFF.

V and J are TRBV10-3 and TRBJ2-2; 7 positions match TRBD1. There are 15 residues in the CDR3. Germline lookup yields CDR1 ENHRY and CDR2 SYGVKD. J was trimmed by 5 bases and V by 3 bases; bases with no gene match: 6. The CDR3 here is CAISELGGRTGELFF. CDR3 bases: TGTGCCATCAGTGAACTAGGGGGCCGGACCGGGGAGCTGTTTTTT.

The gene calls are TRBV2 and TRBJ2-7, with 7 bases lining up with TRBD2. Losses at the gene ends were 10 bases for V and 3 bases for J; bases not matched to a gene: 9. The CDR3 has 13 amino acids. Looked up from germline, CDR1 is SNHLY and CDR2 is FYNNEI. CDR3 residues: CATGRDYYYEQYF. The CDR3 region has the DNA TGTGCCACCGGCCGGGACTATTACTACGAGCAGTACTTC.

In the case of this clone: At one of its ends the junction is not consistent with the germline gene, which may arise from a read error. The chain carries TRBV15 and TRBJ2-1, with D possibly matching TRBD1 (6 bases). The CDR3 loop spans 20 amino acids. Germline V gene lookup returns CDR1 LNHNV and CDR2 YYDKDF (reference sequence). CDR3 residues: CAASRAVYSASRGRYHEQFF. CDR3 DNA sequence: TGTGCCGCCAGCAGAGCCGTCTATAGTGCGAGCAGGGGAAGGTATCATGAGCAGTTCTTC.

The rearrangement joins TRBV28 to TRBJ1-1; a possible D gene is TRBD1 (6 bases). The V gene's germline CDR1 is MDHEN and CDR2 SYDVKM. The CDR3 spans 14 residues. Deletions cut 6 bases from V and 5 bases from J, with 16 bases between. CDR3 residues: CASSLHRVGTEAFF. As DNA, the CDR3 is TGTGCCAGCAGCCTTCACAGGGTGGGGACTGAAGCTTTCTTT.

The chain joins TRBV5-1 to TRBJ2-3; 7 nucleotides agree with TRBD1. J lost 1 base, V lost 4 bases, and 6 bases had no gene match. The CDR3 length is 15 residues. Germline-derived CDR1 and CDR2 are SGHRS and YFSETQ. CDR3 protein: CASSKSTGGTDTQYF. CDR3 bases: TGCGCCAGCAGCAAATCAACAGGGGGCACAGATACGCAGTATTTT.

This clone was observed a handful of times. The rearrangement links TRBV4-3 to TRBJ2-2; D may be TRBD2 (6 bases). The germline V and J ends were trimmed by 1 base and 3 bases, with 6 bases remaining between them. Germline-derived CDR1 and CDR2 are LGHNA and YSLEER. The CDR3 runs 14 residues. The CDR3 loop reads CASSQGLDTGELFF. The CDR3 DNA follows: TGCGCCAGCAGCCAAGGACTAGACACCGGGGAGCTGTTTTTT.

The J gene is TRBJ2-5, the V gene TRBV18; D possibly corresponds to TRBD1 (5 bases). Trimming took 0 bases from V and 4 from J, leaving 15 bases between them. From germline, CDR1 is KGHSH and CDR2 LQKENI. This CDR3 has 16 amino acids. The CDR3 DNA sequence: TGTGCCAGCTCACCACCGGTAGAATGGGGCGTAGAGACCCAGTACTTC. It yields the protein CASSPPVEWGVETQYF.